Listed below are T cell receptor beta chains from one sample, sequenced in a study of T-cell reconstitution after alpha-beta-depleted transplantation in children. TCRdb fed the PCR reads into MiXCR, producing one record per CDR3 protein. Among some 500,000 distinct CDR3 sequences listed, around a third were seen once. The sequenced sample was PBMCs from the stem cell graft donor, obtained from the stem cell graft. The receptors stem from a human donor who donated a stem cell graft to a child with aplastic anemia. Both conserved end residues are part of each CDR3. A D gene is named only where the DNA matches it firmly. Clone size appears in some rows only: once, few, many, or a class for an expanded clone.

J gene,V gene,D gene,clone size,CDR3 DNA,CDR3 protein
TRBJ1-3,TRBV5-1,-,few,TGCGCCAGCAGCTTAGATGGAGGTGGAAACACCATATATTTT,CASSLDGGGNTIYF
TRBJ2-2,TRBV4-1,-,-,TGCGCCAGCAGCCAAGAAGTAACGAACACCGGGGAGCTGTTTTTT,CASSQEVTNTGELFF
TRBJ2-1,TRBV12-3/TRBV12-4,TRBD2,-,TGTGCCAGCAGTTTGGGTGCAGCGGGAGGGCCCGGAAATGAGCAGTTCTTC,CASSLGAAGGPGNEQFF
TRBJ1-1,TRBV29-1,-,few,TGCAGCGTGGGGTCAGACAGCCAGGGGCGGGCTTTCTTT,CSVGSDSQGRAFF
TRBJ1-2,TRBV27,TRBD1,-,TGTGCCATCGGGACAGTGGTTGACTATGGCTACACCTTC,CAIGTVVDYGYTF
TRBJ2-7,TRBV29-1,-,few,TGCAGCGTTGAAGGGGGGGCGGGCGAGCAGTACTTC,CSVEGGAGEQYF
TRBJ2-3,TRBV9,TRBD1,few,TGTGCCAGCAGCGTAGAGACAGGGGGCCCCACAGATACGCAGTATTTT,CASSVETGGPTDTQYF
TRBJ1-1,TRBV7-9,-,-,TGTGCCAGCAGCCCACGCGAAACAGGGAGGGTCTACACTGAAGCTTTCTTT,CASSPRETGRVYTEAFF
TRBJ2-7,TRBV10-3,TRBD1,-,TGTGCCATCAGGGGACAGGAGGCCTCCTACGAGCAGTACTTC,CAIRGQEASYEQYF
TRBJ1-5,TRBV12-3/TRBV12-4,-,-,TGTGCCAGCAGTGAACAGGAGCATCAGCCCCAGCATTTT,CASSEQEHQPQHF
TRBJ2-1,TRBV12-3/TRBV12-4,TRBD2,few,TGTGCCAGCAGAGGGACTAGCTCTCCCAATGAGCAGTTCTTC,CASRGTSSPNEQFF
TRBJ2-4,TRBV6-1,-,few,TGTGCCAGCGGGAAGGGGCAGGGGAGGAACATTCAGTACTTC,CASGKGQGRNIQYF
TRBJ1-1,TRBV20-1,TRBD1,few,TGCAGTGCTATAGACAGGGTGAACACTGAAGCTTTCTTT,CSAIDRVNTEAFF
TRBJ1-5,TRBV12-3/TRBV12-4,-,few,TGTGCCAGCAGAAGCGCGGGCTATAGCAATCAGCCCCAGCATTTT,CASRSAGYSNQPQHF